The rows below give T cell receptor beta chains drawn from one sample of a study of blood T cell repertoires in COVID-19. Clones were read by immunoSEQ multiplex PCR, and TCRdb kept only the in-frame ones, dropping some. The table records under 200,000 clones, approximately 84% of them present only once. Specimen: PBMCs or T cells enriched from blood (not recorded which). These receptors originate from a woman aged 45-65 years who had recovered from COVID-19. Each CDR3 is given with its conserved first and last residue. Fields, in order: clone size, J gene, V gene, D gene, CDR3 DNA, CDR3 protein. A D gene is named only where the DNA matches it firmly. Clone size, where shown, is once, few, many, or a class for clones that have expanded.

clone_size: .
j_call: TRBJ2-7
v_call: TRBV7-2
d_call: TRBD2
cdr3_nt: TGTGCCAGCAGCTTAGCCCGTACTAGCGGGACCGAGCAGTACTTC
cdr3_aa: CASSLARTSGTEQYF

clone_size: .
j_call: TRBJ2-3
v_call: TRBV18
d_call: TRBD2
cdr3_nt: TGTGCCAGCTCACCTAGCGGGACGCAGTATTTT
cdr3_aa: CASSPSGTQYF

clone_size: .
j_call: TRBJ1-1
v_call: TRBV24-1
d_call: TRBD1
cdr3_nt: TGTGCCACCAGTGATGCCGGGACAGGGGGCTATAGTTCTGAAGCTTTCTTT
cdr3_aa: CATSDAGTGGYSSEAFF

clone_size: .
j_call: TRBJ1-2
v_call: TRBV19
d_call: TRBD1
cdr3_nt: TGTGCCAGTAGTATAGCGGGACAGCTCTATGGCTACACCTTC
cdr3_aa: CASSIAGQLYGYTF

clone_size: .
j_call: TRBJ2-5
v_call: TRBV2
d_call: TRBD1
cdr3_nt: TGTGCCAGCACTCTTGGGACAGGGCCTAGGGGGACCCAGTACTTC
cdr3_aa: CASTLGTGPRGTQYF

clone_size: .
j_call: TRBJ1-6
v_call: TRBV6-5
d_call: .
cdr3_nt: TGTGCCAGCAGGCCAGGGGCCGGTTATAATTCACCCCTCCACTTT
cdr3_aa: CASRPGAGYNSPLHF

clone_size: .
j_call: TRBJ1-1
v_call: TRBV11-2
d_call: .
cdr3_nt: TGTGCCAGCAGCGCCCCCCTAGCTGAAGCTTTCTTT
cdr3_aa: CASSAPLAEAFF

clone_size: .
j_call: TRBJ1-1
v_call: TRBV11-3
d_call: .
cdr3_nt: TGTGCCAGCAGCCCCAGGGCGGGGTCCACTGAAGCTTTCTTT
cdr3_aa: CASSPRAGSTEAFF

clone_size: .
j_call: TRBJ2-2
v_call: TRBV10-3
d_call: .
cdr3_nt: TGTGCCATCAAAGCTGGGGCCGCCGGGGAGCTGTTTTTT
cdr3_aa: CAIKAGAAGELFF

clone_size: .
j_call: TRBJ1-4
v_call: TRBV9
d_call: TRBD1
cdr3_nt: TGTGCCAGCAGCGTCGACAGGGAAGGTGAAAAACTGTTTTTT
cdr3_aa: CASSVDREGEKLFF

clone_size: many
j_call: TRBJ2-2
v_call: TRBV6-1
d_call: TRBD2
cdr3_nt: TGTGCCAGCAGTGACGGACTAGCGGGAGACACCGGGGAGCTGTTTTTT
cdr3_aa: CASSDGLAGDTGELFF

clone_size: .
j_call: TRBJ1-5
v_call: TRBV5-6
d_call: TRBD1
cdr3_nt: TGTGCCAGCAGCTTCAGACAGGGTCGTGCTCAGCCCCAGCATTTT
cdr3_aa: CASSFRQGRAQPQHF

clone_size: .
j_call: TRBJ2-1
v_call: TRBV2
d_call: TRBD1
cdr3_nt: TGTGCCAGCAGATTTCCGGGACAGGGTCTCAATGAGCAGTTCTTC
cdr3_aa: CASRFPGQGLNEQFF

clone_size: .
j_call: TRBJ2-7
v_call: TRBV2
d_call: TRBD1
cdr3_nt: TGTGCCAGCAGGTGGACAGGTAGCTCCTACGAGCAGTACTTC
cdr3_aa: CASRWTGSSYEQYF

clone_size: .
j_call: TRBJ2-3
v_call: TRBV14
d_call: .
cdr3_nt: TGTGCCAGCAGCCAGGGGCGGAGTACGCAGTATTTT
cdr3_aa: CASSQGRSTQYF

clone_size: once
j_call: TRBJ1-6
v_call: TRBV7-2
d_call: .
cdr3_nt: TGTGCCAGCAGCTTAGTACAGAGCTCCTATAATTCACCCCTCCACTTT
cdr3_aa: CASSLVQSSYNSPLHF

clone_size: once
j_call: TRBJ2-1
v_call: TRBV30
d_call: TRBD2
cdr3_nt: TGTGCCTGGAGTTTAGCGGGAGGGCGTGAGCAGTTCTTC
cdr3_aa: CAWSLAGGREQFF

clone_size: .
j_call: TRBJ2-7
v_call: TRBV28
d_call: TRBD2
cdr3_nt: TGTGCCAGCAGTCAGCTAGCGGGAGTGTACTTC
cdr3_aa: CASSQLAGVYF

clone_size: .
j_call: TRBJ2-7
v_call: TRBV19
d_call: .
cdr3_nt: TGTGCCAGTAGTATCCGGCTAGGGGCTTACGAGCAGTACTTC
cdr3_aa: CASSIRLGAYEQYF

clone_size: .
j_call: TRBJ2-2
v_call: TRBV7-7
d_call: .
cdr3_nt: TGTGCTAGCAGCTCTTCCCAGGGAACCGGGGAGCTGTTTTTT
cdr3_aa: CASSSSQGTGELFF

clone_size: few
j_call: TRBJ1-2
v_call: TRBV30
d_call: .
cdr3_nt: TGTGCCTGGACCCAAAAGACACTCGCCTATGGCTACACCTTC
cdr3_aa: CAWTQKTLAYGYTF

clone_size: .
j_call: TRBJ2-1
v_call: TRBV9
d_call: TRBD2
cdr3_nt: TGTGCCAGCAGCGTAGGATTAGCGGGAGAAGGTGAGCAGTTCTTC
cdr3_aa: CASSVGLAGEGEQFF

clone_size: .
j_call: TRBJ2-2
v_call: TRBV11-3
d_call: .
cdr3_nt: TGTGCCAGCAGCCCAGGGTTCGCGAACACCGGGGAGCTGTTTTTT
cdr3_aa: CASSPGFANTGELFF

clone_size: .
j_call: TRBJ1-1
v_call: TRBV3-1/TRBV3-2
d_call: TRBD1
cdr3_nt: TGTGCCAGCAGCTATTTCGGGACAGCAGTCGGGGGAGCTTTCTTT
cdr3_aa: CASSYFGTAVGGAFF

clone_size: .
j_call: TRBJ1-1
v_call: TRBV5-1
d_call: .
cdr3_nt: TGCGCCAGCAGCCTCAGGGGTAGGGACACTGAAGCTTTCTTT
cdr3_aa: CASSLRGRDTEAFF

clone_size: .
j_call: TRBJ1-5
v_call: TRBV3-1/TRBV3-2
d_call: .
cdr3_nt: TGTGCCAGCAGCCAAGACCCCCGGGGGAATCAGCCCCAGCATTTT
cdr3_aa: CASSQDPRGNQPQHF

clone_size: .
j_call: TRBJ2-2
v_call: TRBV7-2
d_call: TRBD1
cdr3_nt: TGTGCCAGCAGCTTAGCGAACAGGGGGTCCGGGGAGCTGTTTTTT
cdr3_aa: CASSLANRGSGELFF

clone_size: .
j_call: TRBJ2-1
v_call: TRBV11-3
d_call: .
cdr3_nt: TGTGCCAGCAGCTTCGGAGTATTGGAGAATGAGCAGTTCTTC
cdr3_aa: CASSFGVLENEQFF

clone_size: .
j_call: TRBJ2-2
v_call: TRBV18
d_call: .
cdr3_nt: TGTGCCAGCTCACCACAACGCGCGGCGGGGCAAACAAACACCGGGGAGCTGTTTTTT
cdr3_aa: CASSPQRAAGQTNTGELFF

clone_size: .
j_call: TRBJ1-5
v_call: TRBV19
d_call: .
cdr3_nt: TGTGCCAGTAGTGACGTAACAGGACCCAATCAGCCCCAGCATTTT
cdr3_aa: CASSDVTGPNQPQHF

clone_size: .
j_call: TRBJ2-7
v_call: TRBV16
d_call: TRBD1
cdr3_nt: TGTGCCAGCAGCCAATATGGGGGGACAGGACTTACCTACGAGCAGTACTTC
cdr3_aa: CASSQYGGTGLTYEQYF

clone_size: .
j_call: TRBJ1-5
v_call: TRBV19
d_call: TRBD1
cdr3_nt: TGTGCCACCTGGGGCAGGGGGCGCAATCAGCCCCAGCATTTT
cdr3_aa: CATWGRGRNQPQHF

clone_size: .
j_call: TRBJ1-6
v_call: TRBV11-2
d_call: .
cdr3_nt: TGTGCCAGCAGCCCCAACCAGGGCCAGGGAGGTTCACCCCTCCACTTT
cdr3_aa: CASSPNQGQGGSPLHF

clone_size: .
j_call: TRBJ2-3
v_call: TRBV7-2
d_call: TRBD1
cdr3_nt: TGTGCCAGCAGCTGGACAGGGATTAGCACAGATACGCAGTATTTT
cdr3_aa: CASSWTGISTDTQYF

clone_size: .
j_call: TRBJ1-2
v_call: TRBV27
d_call: .
cdr3_nt: TGTGCCAGCAGTTTATCGCGGGACTATGGCTACACCTTC
cdr3_aa: CASSLSRDYGYTF

clone_size: .
j_call: TRBJ2-2
v_call: TRBV7-6
d_call: TRBD2
cdr3_nt: TGTGCCAGCAGCTTAGGGCGGGAGGGGTCGAACACCGGGGAGCTGTTTTTT
cdr3_aa: CASSLGREGSNTGELFF

clone_size: .
j_call: TRBJ1-1
v_call: TRBV5-6
d_call: TRBD1
cdr3_nt: TGTGCCAGCAAGCTTCAGGGGGCAGCGACAGCTGAAGCTTTCTTT
cdr3_aa: CASKLQGAATAEAFF

clone_size: few
j_call: TRBJ1-6
v_call: TRBV30
d_call: TRBD1
cdr3_nt: TGTGCCTGGAGTGGACAGGGAGGTTCACCCCTCCACTTT
cdr3_aa: CAWSGQGGSPLHF

clone_size: .
j_call: TRBJ2-3
v_call: TRBV6-2/TRBV6-3
d_call: TRBD2
cdr3_nt: TGTGCCAGCAGTAATCGACTAGCGGGGGCCCCGGATACGCAGTATTTT
cdr3_aa: CASSNRLAGAPDTQYF

clone_size: .
j_call: TRBJ1-4
v_call: TRBV20-1
d_call: TRBD1
cdr3_nt: TGCAGTGCTAGTCGGTACGAGGGGGCGGAGGAAAAACTGTTTTTT
cdr3_aa: CSASRYEGAEEKLFF

clone_size: .
j_call: TRBJ1-3
v_call: TRBV6-5
d_call: .
cdr3_nt: TGTGCCAGCAGACTAACGAGCTCTGGAAACACCATATATTTT
cdr3_aa: CASRLTSSGNTIYF

clone_size: .
j_call: TRBJ1-2
v_call: TRBV29-1
d_call: TRBD1
cdr3_nt: TGCAGCGTGGCGGGACAGGGGTATGGCTACACCTTC
cdr3_aa: CSVAGQGYGYTF

clone_size: .
j_call: TRBJ2-1
v_call: TRBV7-3
d_call: .
cdr3_nt: TGTGCCAGCAGCTTAAGAGGGCACTACAATGAGCAGTTCTTC
cdr3_aa: CASSLRGHYNEQFF

clone_size: .
j_call: TRBJ2-7
v_call: TRBV15
d_call: TRBD2
cdr3_nt: TGTGCCACCAGCAGTAGACTAGCGGGAAGCGAGCAGTACTTC
cdr3_aa: CATSSRLAGSEQYF

clone_size: .
j_call: TRBJ2-1
v_call: TRBV18
d_call: .
cdr3_nt: TGTGCCAGCTCACCATCCCAGGCTATCAATGAGCAGTTCTTC
cdr3_aa: CASSPSQAINEQFF

clone_size: .
j_call: TRBJ1-2
v_call: TRBV10-1
d_call: .
cdr3_nt: TGCGCCAGCAGTGAAGGCAGGTGGAGGCTTTACTTTAACTATGGCTACACCTTC
cdr3_aa: CASSEGRWRLYFNYGYTF

clone_size: .
j_call: TRBJ1-5
v_call: TRBV19
d_call: TRBD1
cdr3_nt: TGTGCCAGTAGTATCGACAGGGGGACAAGCAATCAGCCCCAGCATTTT
cdr3_aa: CASSIDRGTSNQPQHF